This TCR beta chain was recorded in a study of post-analysis software for immune sequencing data. Study-wide results and limits: F-measure co-clustering was strong for batch-matched samples. With TRBV5-6, TRBV5-1 and TRBV20-1 included, roughly five TRBV segments were more frequent in patients than in controls.

This CDR3 has 13 residues. V was clipped by 6 bases and J by 1 base, with 9 bases between them. Per the germline V gene, CDR1 is MNHEY and CDR2 is SVGEGT. Libraries were made from TCR beta cDNA, and they carried unique molecular identifiers. Some 500,000 cDNA molecules were obtained from approximately 1 to 10 million T cells. TCRdb reprocessed the PCR reads with MiXCR, giving one entry per CDR3 protein. Of about 770,000 distinct CDR3 sequences in the sample, approximately 44% were seen once. This clonotype was seen a handful of times. Its antigen is not identified. The clonotype comes from a girl aged 5 to 17 with multiple sclerosis. Sequences were obtained from blood. J is TRBJ1-1 and V is TRBV6-2 or TRBV6-3, with D unresolved. CDR3 in amino acids: CASRDTANTEAFF. Written as DNA, the CDR3 is TGTGCCAGCAGAGATACAGCGAACACTGAAGCTTTCTTT.